Listed below are T cell receptor beta chains from one sample, sequenced in a study of cytomegalovirus exposure and HLA in healthy donors. The repertoire was sequenced with immunoSEQ multiplex PCR; TCRdb's copy has only in-frame clones and lacks some. The table lists hundreds of thousands of clones, approximately 90% of them singletons, with about 1% in the top ten. What was sequenced was PBMCs. Every receptor here comes from a woman aged 18-35 years in good health and CMV-seronegative. Both conserved end residues are trimmed from each CDR3.

v_gene: TRBV11-2; CDR3aa: ASSLSLAGVKDTQY
v_gene: TRBV27; CDR3aa: VSRGLFDEQF
v_gene: TRBV6-1; CDR3aa: AVEGALNYGYT
v_gene: TRBV5-4; CDR3aa: ANSIRIGHTSGNTIY
v_gene: TRBV9; CDR3aa: ASSTLQGVSGYT
v_gene: TRBV27; CDR3aa: ASSSYMGQTYGYT
v_gene: TRBV2; CDR3aa: ASSDISVRYNEQF
v_gene: TRBV18; CDR3aa: ASSPRAGKNTEAF
v_gene: TRBV4-1; CDR3aa: ASSQPTGVAYGYT
v_gene: TRBV30; CDR3aa: AWSATGTSPYEQY
v_gene: TRBV4-3; CDR3aa: ASSQVVSSYEQY
v_gene: TRBV7-6; CDR3aa: ASSSKPGGTQPQH
v_gene: TRBV5-4; CDR3aa: ASSYGGPGAGELF
v_gene: TRBV18; CDR3aa: ASSPLLSATGDEQY
v_gene: TRBV27; CDR3aa: ASSLGSPGSYEQY
v_gene: TRBV2; CDR3aa: ASQRDNNQPQH
v_gene: TRBV4-3; CDR3aa: ASSQDPPQGRNTGELF
v_gene: TRBV18; CDR3aa: ASSPSEETQY
v_gene: TRBV2; CDR3aa: ASSGQGGRTGELF
v_gene: TRBV7-3; CDR3aa: ASSLYGNTEAF
v_gene: TRBV5-6; CDR3aa: ASSPGTRKETQY
v_gene: TRBV2; CDR3aa: ASKRVATNEKLF
v_gene: TRBV10-1; CDR3aa: ASSESGGSYEQY
v_gene: TRBV5-5; CDR3aa: ASSLGTGTTPSGNTIY
v_gene: TRBV9; CDR3aa: ASSVGTSGYNEQF
v_gene: TRBV18; CDR3aa: ASSPGTGTEETQY
v_gene: TRBV4-1; CDR3aa: ASSPQGRGSRNEKLF
v_gene: TRBV4-1; CDR3aa: ASSQVDLGLAGGREQY
v_gene: TRBV9; CDR3aa: ASRGQGNTEAF
v_gene: TRBV27; CDR3aa: ASSSRGGGTRDNEQF
v_gene: TRBV11-2; CDR3aa: ASSSLDRVSGYT
v_gene: TRBV5-1; CDR3aa: ASSRPSSQETQY
v_gene: TRBV2; CDR3aa: ASSREAGSLTGELF
v_gene: TRBV14; CDR3aa: ASSQDWGGTGELF
v_gene: TRBV10-3; CDR3aa: AISESGTSETQY
v_gene: TRBV29-1; CDR3aa: SVSVDSGNTIY
v_gene: TRBV11-3; CDR3aa: ASSYHHTGAEAF
v_gene: TRBV9; CDR3aa: ASSASGTGSYNEQF
v_gene: TRBV6-1; CDR3aa: ASHGQDSNQPQH
v_gene: TRBV19; CDR3aa: ASTYEQY
v_gene: TRBV5-1; CDR3aa: ASSLAEIGVYEQY
v_gene: TRBV18; CDR3aa: ASSPPGNYGYT
v_gene: TRBV7-2; CDR3aa: ASSLSPGGAGNIQY
v_gene: TRBV6-5; CDR3aa: ASSYSNRGYYGYT
v_gene: TRBV19; CDR3aa: ASSIDLEVNYGYT